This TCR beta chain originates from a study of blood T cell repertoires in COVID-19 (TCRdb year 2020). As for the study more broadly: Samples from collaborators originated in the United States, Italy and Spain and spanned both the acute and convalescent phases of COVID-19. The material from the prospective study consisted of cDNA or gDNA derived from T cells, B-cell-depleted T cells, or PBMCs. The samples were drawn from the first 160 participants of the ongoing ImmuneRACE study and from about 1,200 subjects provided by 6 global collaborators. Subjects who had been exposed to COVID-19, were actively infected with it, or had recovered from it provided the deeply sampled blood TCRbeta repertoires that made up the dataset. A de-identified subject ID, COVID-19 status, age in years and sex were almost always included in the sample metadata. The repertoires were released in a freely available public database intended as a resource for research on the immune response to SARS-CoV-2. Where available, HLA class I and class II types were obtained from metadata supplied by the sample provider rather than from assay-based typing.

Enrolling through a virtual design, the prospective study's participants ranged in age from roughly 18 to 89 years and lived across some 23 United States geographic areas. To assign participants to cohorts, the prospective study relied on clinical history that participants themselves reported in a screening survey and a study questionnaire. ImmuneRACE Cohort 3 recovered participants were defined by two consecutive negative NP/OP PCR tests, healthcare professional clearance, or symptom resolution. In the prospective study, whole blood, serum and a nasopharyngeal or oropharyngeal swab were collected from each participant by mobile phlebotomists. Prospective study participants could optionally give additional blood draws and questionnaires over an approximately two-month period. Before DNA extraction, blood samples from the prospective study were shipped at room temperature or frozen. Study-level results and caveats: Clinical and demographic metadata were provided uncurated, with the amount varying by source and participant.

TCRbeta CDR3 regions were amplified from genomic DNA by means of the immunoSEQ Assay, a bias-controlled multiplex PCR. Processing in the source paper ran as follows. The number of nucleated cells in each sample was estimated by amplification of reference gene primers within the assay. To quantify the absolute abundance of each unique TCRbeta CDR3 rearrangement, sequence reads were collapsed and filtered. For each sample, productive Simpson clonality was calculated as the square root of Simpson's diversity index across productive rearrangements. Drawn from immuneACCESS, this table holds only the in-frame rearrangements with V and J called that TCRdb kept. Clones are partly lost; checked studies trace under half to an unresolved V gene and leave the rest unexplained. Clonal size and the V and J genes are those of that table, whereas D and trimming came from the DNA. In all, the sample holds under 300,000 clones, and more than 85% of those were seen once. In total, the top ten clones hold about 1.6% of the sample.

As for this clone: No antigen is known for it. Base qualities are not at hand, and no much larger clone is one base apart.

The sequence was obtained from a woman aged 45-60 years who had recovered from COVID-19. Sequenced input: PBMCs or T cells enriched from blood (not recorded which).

CDR3 sequence: CASSRPGDEQYF. The nucleotide sequence reads as follows: TGCGCCAGCAGTCGCCCAGGGGACGAGCAGTACTTC. The chain is assembled from TRBV23-1 and TRBJ2-7, with TRBD1 as a weak D call on 6 bases. TRBV23-1 is an ORF for which the function is uncertain. Inclusive of the bounding cysteine and phenylalanine, the CDR3 is 12 residues long. Only CDR3 DNA is held: 36 bases, read in frame from base 1. V lost 4 bases and J lost 5 bases; the stretch between them is 9 bases long.